The 30 T cell receptor beta chains given below trace back to one sample, sequenced in a study of shared clonotypes between healthy human individuals. This table comes from immunoSEQ multiplex PCR, and its TCRdb copy is limited to in-frame clones, with some not included. The sample consists of approximately 320,000 clones, 74% of them appearing once. The source material was memory CD4+ T cells sorted from blood. This sample's subset: CD45RA-negative fraction. These receptors were collected from a man aged 30 to 39 in good health.

The V gene is TRBV27, the J gene TRBJ2-1; 7 positions agree with TRBD1. The junction had 7 bases not matched to a gene; V was cut back by 7 bases and J by 4 bases. This CDR3 comprises 14 residues. Germline CDR1 reads MNHEY; CDR2 reads SMNVEV (reference sequence). CDR3 loop: CASTADRTYNEQFF. For the CDR3, the DNA is TGTGCCAGCACCGCGGACAGGACTTACAATGAGCAGTTCTTC.

The rearrangement uses TRBV5-1 and TRBJ2-1, with a tentative D call TRBD2 (6 bases). The ends were cut back, 5 bases at V and 2 bases at J, with 17 bases in the middle. The CDR3 is 16 amino acids. Looked up from germline, CDR1 is SGHRS and CDR2 is YFSETQ. In nucleotides, the CDR3 is TGCGCCAGCAGGACTGCGGCTAGCGAAGCCTACAATGAGCAGTTCTTC. It specifies CASRTAASEAYNEQFF. The entire variable domain, with the rest obtained from reference TRBV5-1 and TRBJ2-1, is as follows: KAGVTQTPRYLIKTRGQQVTLSCSPISGHRSVSWYQQTPGQGLQFLFEYFSETQRNKGNFPGRFSGRQFSNSRSEMNVSTLELGDSALYLCASRTAASEAYNEQFFGPGTRLTVL.

This sequence joins TRBV10-3 and TRBJ2-2, with 9 bases fitting TRBD2. The CDR3 has 15 amino acids. Losses at the gene ends were 9 bases for V and 3 bases for J; bases not matched to a gene: 8. Germline values: CDR1 ENHRY, CDR2 SYGVKD. The CDR3 region is CAISSTSGDTGELFF. DNA for the CDR3: TGTGCCATTTCTTCGACTAGCGGAGACACCGGGGAGCTGTTTTTT.

This chain links TRBV10-3 with TRBJ2-7, with D maybe TRBD1 (5 bases). Germline V lookup: CDR1 ENHRY, CDR2 SYGVKD. There are 14 residues in the CDR3. V was trimmed by 4 bases and J by 3 bases, leaving 13 bases between them. CDR3 region: CAISAQQGGYEQYF. The CDR3 region has the DNA TGTGCCATCAGTGCCCAGCAGGGCGGCTACGAGCAGTACTTC.

The chain couples TRBV7-6 to TRBJ2-1; the D gene is possibly TRBD2 (6 bases). Germline V gene data show CDR1 as SGHVS and CDR2 as FNYEAQ. The CDR3 runs 15 residues. Trimming removed 5 bases from V and 9 bases from J, with 20 bases in between. CDR3 DNA: TGTGCCAGCAGCCTCGGGACCTCCATGGGGGGTGAGCAGTTCTTC. This sequence encodes CASSLGTSMGGEQFF.

Concerning this clone itself: Other DNA sequences from this sample encode an identical CDR3 as well. This chain links TRBV9 with TRBJ2-3; D is unclear. CDR1 is SGDLS and CDR2 is YYNGEE in the germline V gene. The CDR3 extends over 15 amino acids. V was clipped by 0 bases and J by 0 bases, with 8 bases between them. CDR3 sequence reads: CASSVVGASTDTQYF. The CDR3 DNA reads as TGTGCCAGCAGCGTAGTAGGCGCGAGCACAGATACGCAGTATTTT.

The gene calls are TRBV2 and TRBJ2-5, with 14 bases fitting TRBD2. J lost 5 bases, V lost 9 bases, and 5 bases had no gene match. There are 14 residues in the CDR3. Germline values: CDR1 SNHLY, CDR2 FYNNEI. CDR3 bases: TGTGCCAGGGGGACTAGCGGGGGCTCCGAGACCCAGTACTTC. Amino acid sequence: CARGTSGGSETQYF.

This clone has just one count. Written as DNA, the CDR3 is TGCGCCAGCAGCTTAGGACTAGCCTCAACAACAGATACGCAGTATTTT. It yields the protein CASSLGLASTTDTQYF. The V call is TRBV5-1, the J call TRBJ2-3; 8 bases agree with TRBD2. Trimming took 2 bases from V and 3 from J; bases not matched to a gene: 8. This CDR3 is built from 16 residues. Germline V lookup: CDR1 SGHRS, CDR2 YFSETQ.

This clone came up many times. The rearrangement joins TRBV15 to TRBJ2-7; D tentatively fits TRBD1 or TRBD2 (5 bases each). This CDR3 is built from 13 residues. Germline V CDR1 and CDR2: LNHNV, YYDKDF (reference sequence). Trimming cost V 5 bases and J 6 bases, with 14 bases left between them. DNA of the CDR3: TGTGCCACCAGCCGGGACGGATTGAGCGAGCAGTACTTC. Translating it yields CATSRDGLSEQYF.

This chain joins TRBV4-1 and TRBJ2-5, with D tentatively TRBD2 (5 bases). Trimming took off 3 bases at V and 0 bases at J, with 11 bases between the two ends. Germline V gene lookup returns CDR1 MGHRA and CDR2 YSYEKL. The CDR3 contains 15 residues. The CDR3 bases are TGCGCCAGCAGCCATGCCGGACTGAACCAAGAGACCCAGTACTTC. It is translated as CASSHAGLNQETQYF.

This sequence joins TRBV6-1 and TRBJ2-7, with D possibly matching TRBD1 (5 bases). In germline, CDR1 is MNHNS, CDR2 SASEGT. This CDR3 is built from 13 residues. Deletions cut 6 bases from V and 2 bases from J, with 11 bases between. DNA for the CDR3: TGTGCCAGCAGCGGACAAACCGCCTACGAGCAGTACTTC. Protein sequence: CASSGQTAYEQYF.

This clone was picked up one time. The rearrangement uses TRBV7-2 and TRBJ2-5; 9 bases map to TRBD2. Looked up from germline, CDR1 is SGHTA and CDR2 is FQGNSA. The CDR3 runs to 15 residues. The ends lost 5 bases at V and 2 bases at J; junction bases unmatched: 6. CDR3 nucleotide sequence: TGTGCCAGCAGCCCCCCGGGACTAGCTCAAGAGACCCAGTACTTC. It is translated as CASSPPGLAQETQYF.

The chain joins TRBV5-1 to TRBJ1-1, with D hard to call. Per germline, CDR1 SGHRS and CDR2 YFSETQ. This CDR3 is 11 amino acids long. Trimming shortened V by 0 bases and J by 5 bases, and 2 bases separated the two germline ends. CDR3 bases: TGCGCCAGCAGCTTGGGGACTGAAGCTTTCTTT. Its protein product is CASSLGTEAFF.

The genes are TRBV27 and TRBJ1-5; D call uncertain. V lost 5 bases to trimming and J lost 4 bases, with 18 bases between them. CDR1 is MNHEY and CDR2 is SMNVEV in the germline V gene (reference sequence). There are 16 residues in the CDR3. CDR3 loop: CASSPSWALGNQPQHF. CDR3 DNA sequence: TGTGCCAGCAGTCCAAGCTGGGCCCTAGGGAATCAGCCCCAGCATTTT.

Details on this clone: Other DNA sequences within the sample encode an identical CDR3. The V call is TRBV5-1, the J call TRBJ2-2; 7 positions match TRBD1. The CDR3 sequence is 15 residues long. The germline V gene encodes CDR1 SGHRS and CDR2 YFSETQ. J was trimmed by 3 bases and V by 0 bases; bases with no gene match: 2. The CDR3 here is CASSLVQGDTGELFF. CDR3 DNA sequence: TGCGCCAGCAGCTTGGTCCAGGGGGACACCGGGGAGCTGTTTTTT.

The chain combines TRBV15 with TRBJ2-2, with D perhaps TRBD2 (5 bases). With 3 bases removed from V and 9 bases from J, the gap between germline ends came to 17 bases. Germline assignment: CDR1 LNHNV and CDR2 YYDKDF (reference sequence). This CDR3 has 15 amino acids. The CDR3 spells CATSSPPAGERELFF. In DNA, the CDR3 is TGTGCCACCAGCAGCCCCCCGGCCGGGGAGCGGGAGCTGTTTTTT.

The genes are TRBV2 and TRBJ2-3; tentative D call: TRBD1 (6 bases). V was shortened by 3 bases and J by 9 bases, with 13 bases between the two germline ends. Germline V gene lookup returns CDR1 SNHLY and CDR2 FYNNEI. The CDR3 has 13 amino acids. CDR3 sequence: CASSDDPGATQYF. CDR3 DNA sequence: TGTGCCAGCAGTGACGACCCAGGGGCCACGCAGTATTTT.

V is TRBV7-2 and J is TRBJ1-3; 8 bases map to TRBD1. The V gene's germline CDR1 is SGHTA and CDR2 FQGNSA. The trim removed 7 bases at V and 0 bases at J, leaving 17 bases unmatched. The CDR3 runs 19 residues. The CDR3 loop is CASNDRGRGRDYSGNTIYF. DNA for the CDR3: TGTGCCAGCAACGACCGGGGCAGGGGGCGAGATTACTCTGGAAACACCATATATTTT.

This chain connects TRBV30 to TRBJ2-2, with 13 bases identical to TRBD2. The V and J ends lost 5 bases and 4 bases, in that order; junction bases with no gene match: 19. The CDR3 is made up of 20 amino acids. Germline V gives CDR1 GTSNPN, CDR2 SVGIG (reference sequence). As DNA, the CDR3 is TGTGCCTGGGGGAGGGGACTCCGAGGGACTAGCGGGACGGTCACCGGGGAGCTGTTTTTT. The encoded protein is CAWGRGLRGTSGTVTGELFF.

The CDR3 reads CASSILDTGELFF. The CDR3 nucleotides read TGTGCCAGTAGTATCTTGGACACCGGGGAGCTGTTTTTT. This sequence joins TRBV19 and TRBJ2-2; no definite D call. V was pared by 3 bases and J by 3 bases, with 5 bases between. The CDR3 is 13 residues long. Germline CDR1 and CDR2: LNHDA and SQIVND (reference sequence).

The rearrangement joins TRBV18 to TRBJ1-2; TRBD1 might be the D (5 bases). This CDR3 has 15 amino acids. With 5 bases removed from V and 3 bases from J, the gap between germline ends came to 16 bases. Germline V gene lookup returns CDR1 KGHSH and CDR2 LQKENI. Written as DNA, the CDR3 is TGTGCCAGCTCATTTAAGGTTCGGGGGGACTATGGCTACACCTTC. This translates into CASSFKVRGDYGYTF.

The genes are TRBV14 and TRBJ2-1, with D tentatively TRBD1 (5 bases). The V and J ends lost 3 bases and 5 bases respectively, with 11 bases between them. Per germline, CDR1 SGHDN and CDR2 FVKESK. This CDR3 comprises 14 residues. CDR3 bases: TGTGCCAGCAGCCAGGACATCATGAACAATGAGCAGTTCTTC. Translated: CASSQDIMNNEQFF.

The DNA for the CDR3 is TGTGCCAGCGGACGGGGAGCCGGGGAGCTGTTTTTT. Amino acid sequence: CASGRGAGELFF. The chain recombines TRBV6-5 with TRBJ2-2; D possibly corresponds to TRBD2 (5 bases). CDR1 is MNHEY, CDR2 SVGAGI, per germline. Trimming stripped 8 bases from V and 6 bases from J, with 10 bases between. This CDR3 spans 12 amino acids.

The rearrangement uses TRBV11-3 and TRBJ1-1; D possibly corresponds to TRBD1 (6 bases). CDR1 and CDR2 from the germline V gene are SGHNT and YENEEA. V gave up 5 bases and J gave up 11 bases, with 18 bases separating them. This CDR3 has 13 amino acids. The CDR3 nucleotides read TGTGCCAGCAGCATCACACAGGGCGGGCCCGCTTTCTTT. This gives the protein CASSITQGGPAFF.

This clone appeared many times. The genes are TRBV5-1 and TRBJ2-1, with 9 bases matching TRBD2. V was pared by 0 bases and J by 5 bases, with 3 bases of the junction left unmatched. The CDR3 totals 15 residues. Germline V gene lookup returns CDR1 SGHRS and CDR2 YFSETQ. The CDR3 sequence is CASSLVLAGNNEQFF. The CDR3, as DNA: TGCGCCAGCAGCTTGGTTCTAGCGGGAAACAATGAGCAGTTCTTC.

The V and J genes are TRBV6-6 and TRBJ1-5; D might be TRBD1 (5 bases). CDR1 is MNHNY and CDR2 is SVGAGI in the germline V gene (reference sequence). CDR3 size: 14 residues. Trimming cost V 8 bases and J 0 bases, with 11 bases left between them. The CDR3: CASQDSHSNQPQHF. CDR3 DNA: TGTGCCAGCCAAGACAGTCATAGCAATCAGCCCCAGCATTTT.

V and J are TRBV2 and TRBJ2-7, with 8 bases aligning to TRBD1. Germline V gene sequence: CDR1 SNHLY, CDR2 FYNNEI. The junction had 16 bases not matched to a gene; V was cut back by 7 bases and J by 8 bases. The CDR3 runs to 15 residues. The CDR3 sequence is CASIRQGPSAVKQYF. The CDR3 coding sequence is TGTGCCAGCATCCGACAGGGGCCCTCTGCGGTGAAGCAGTACTTC.

The chain couples TRBV18 to TRBJ2-5; 7 nucleotides agree with TRBD2. V shed 4 bases, J shed 4 bases, and the junction held 9 bases outside the gene matches. The CDR3 covers 15 residues. Germline V gives CDR1 KGHSH, CDR2 LQKENI. CDR3 loop: CASSLLGGSGETQYF. For the CDR3, the DNA is TGTGCCAGCTCACTCTTGGGGGGGAGCGGAGAGACCCAGTACTTC.

Remarks on this clone: Other DNA variants within this sample encode the same CDR3. The CDR3 loop is CASSVGAGNEKLFF. DNA of the CDR3: TGTGCCAGCAGCGTAGGGGCAGGTAATGAAAAACTGTTTTTT. This chain links TRBV9 with TRBJ1-4; D uncertain. This CDR3 is built from 14 residues. Between the trimmed V and J ends, which lost 0 bases and 4 bases, there was a span of 7 bases. Germline V gene data show CDR1 as SGDLS and CDR2 as YYNGEE.

V gene TRBV5-4 combines with J gene TRBJ1-4, with 8 bases that match TRBD1. Trimming removed 6 bases from V and 4 bases from J; junction bases left unmatched: 11. Germline-derived CDR1 and CDR2 are SGHNT and YYREEE (reference sequence). The CDR3 extends over 16 amino acids. CDR3 in DNA: TGTGCCAGCACCCGAGACAGGGGAGGATTTAATGAAAAACTGTTTTTT. It encodes CASTRDRGGFNEKLFF. Looking up the rest from reference TRBV5-4 and TRBJ1-4 gives the full variable domain: ETGVTQSPTHLIKTRGQQVTLRCSSQSGHNTVSWYQQALGQGPQFIFQYYREEENGRGNFPPRFSGLQFPNYSSELNVNALELDDSALYLCASTRDRGGFNEKLFFGSGTQLSVL.